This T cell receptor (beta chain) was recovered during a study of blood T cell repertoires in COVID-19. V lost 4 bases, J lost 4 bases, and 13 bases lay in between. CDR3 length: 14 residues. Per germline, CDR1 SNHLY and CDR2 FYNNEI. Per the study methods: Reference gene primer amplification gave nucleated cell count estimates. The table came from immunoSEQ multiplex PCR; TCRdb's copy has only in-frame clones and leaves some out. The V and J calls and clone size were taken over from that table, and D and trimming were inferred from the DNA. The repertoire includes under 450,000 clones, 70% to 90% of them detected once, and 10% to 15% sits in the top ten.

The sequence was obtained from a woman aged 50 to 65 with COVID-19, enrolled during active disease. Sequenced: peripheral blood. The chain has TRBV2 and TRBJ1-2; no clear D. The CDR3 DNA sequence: TGTGCCAGCAGTGGGCTTACGGGTTCCTATGGCTACACCTTC. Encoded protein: CASSGLTGSYGYTF.